The rows below give T cell receptor beta chains drawn from one sample of a study of identical twins. TCRdb reanalysed the 5' RACE reads using MiXCR and keeps one entry per CDR3 protein. The repertoire has some 1,700,000 distinct CDR3 sequences, 25% to 35% of them found once; the top ten carry approximately 0.25%. Specimen: cord blood. The receptor source for this set is a newborn girl in good health. CDR3s include the opening cysteine and the closing phenylalanine or tryptophan. D genes are given only for firm matches. Not every row has a clone size; where given, it reads once, few, many or a size class.

>TRBD2|-|TRBJ2-7|TRBV20-1
CSAPPPGLAYEQYF
TGCAGTGCTCCGCCCCCGGGACTAGCCTACGAGCAGTACTTC
>-|-|TRBJ2-3|TRBV12-3/TRBV12-4
CASSPRGVMQYF
TGTGCCAGCAGTCCCAGAGGCGTTATGCAGTATTTT
>-|many|TRBJ1-5|TRBV7-2
CASSRSNQPQHF
TGTGCCAGCAGCCGGAGCAATCAGCCCCAGCATTTT
>TRBD1|few|TRBJ2-3|TRBV29-1
CSVGSGGRDTQYF
TGCAGCGTTGGGTCAGGGGGCAGAGATACGCAGTATTTT
>TRBD1|once|TRBJ2-7|TRBV7-2
CASSFYRDRSHEQYF
TGTGCCAGCAGCTTCTACCGGGACAGGAGCCACGAGCAGTACTTC
>TRBD2|few|TRBJ2-5|TRBV20-1
CSAIHGAGGETQYF
TGCAGTGCTATTCACGGAGCGGGGGGAGAGACCCAGTACTTC
>TRBD2|-|TRBJ2-2|TRBV10-2
CASISGSRTGELFF
TGCGCCAGCATTAGCGGGAGTCGAACCGGGGAGCTGTTTTTT
>TRBD2|many|TRBJ2-7|TRBV4-2
CASSQRLAGGFWYEQYF
TGTGCCAGCAGCCAGAGACTAGCGGGAGGATTCTGGTACGAGCAGTACTTC
>-|-|TRBJ2-7|TRBV13
CASSSASRASYEQYF
TGTGCCAGCAGCTCCGCATCCCGGGCTTCCTACGAGCAGTACTTC
>TRBD1|few|TRBJ1-4|TRBV28
CASSFPKPGDREETNEKLFF
TGTGCCAGCAGTTTCCCTAAACCGGGGGACAGGGAGGAGACTAATGAAAAACTGTTTTTT
>TRBD1|few|TRBJ1-2|TRBV14
CASSPGQSLGYTF
TGTGCCAGCAGCCCGGGACAGTCCTTGGGCTACACCTTC
>TRBD2|few|TRBJ2-1|TRBV12-3/TRBV12-4
CASEGAGGTGNEQFF
TGTGCCAGCGAGGGAGCGGGAGGTACCGGCAATGAGCAGTTCTTC
>TRBD2|-|TRBJ2-1|TRBV12-5
CASPPVGLASPSYEQFF
TGTGCTAGTCCTCCAGTGGGACTAGCGTCTCCCTCCTACGAGCAGTTCTTC
>TRBD2|-|TRBJ2-5|TRBV20-1
CSASRPWLAGGNQETQYF
TGCAGTGCTAGTCGGCCTTGGCTAGCGGGGGGAAACCAAGAGACCCAGTACTTC
>-|few|TRBJ1-4|TRBV29-1
CSVERAWGEKLFF
TGCAGCGTTGAAAGGGCGTGGGGGGAAAAACTGTTTTTT
>TRBD1|-|TRBJ1-2|TRBV3-1
CASSQGGQLAPYGYTF
TGTGCCAGCAGCCAAGGGGGACAGCTAGCGCCTTATGGCTACACCTTC
>-|-|TRBJ2-2|TRBV20-1
CSARDQKGGKPAGELFF
TGCAGTGCTAGAGACCAAAAAGGAGGTAAACCTGCTGGGGAGCTGTTTTTT
>TRBD1|-|TRBJ2-3|TRBV12-3/TRBV12-4
CASTRQGDTDTQYF
TGTGCCAGCACAAGACAGGGGGACACAGATACGCAGTATTTT
>-|-|TRBJ2-7|TRBV12-3/TRBV12-4
CASSLGFQGDEQYF
TGTGCCAGCAGTCTAGGGTTCCAGGGCGACGAGCAGTACTTC
>TRBD2|-|TRBJ2-2|TRBV20-1
CSAILAGGPVTGELFF
TGCAGTGCGATACTAGCGGGAGGGCCAGTAACCGGGGAGCTGTTTTTT
>TRBD2|-|TRBJ2-1|TRBV7-2
CASSLEARLAGASYNEQFF
TGTGCCAGCAGCTTAGAGGCTCGACTAGCGGGGGCGTCCTACAATGAGCAGTTCTTC
>TRBD2|few|TRBJ2-3|TRBV3-1
CASSQDRPLAGGIYTQYF
TGTGCCAGCAGCCAAGATCGGCCACTCGCGGGGGGGATTTATACGCAGTATTTT
>-|few|TRBJ1-2|TRBV12-3/TRBV12-4
CASSLGPVDGYTF
TGTGCCAGCAGTTTAGGGCCCGTGGATGGCTACACCTTC
>TRBD1|-|TRBJ1-1|TRBV28
CATFFNRGWTEAFF
TGTGCCACCTTCTTTAACAGGGGGTGGACTGAAGCTTTCTTT
>-|-|TRBJ2-7|TRBV5-1
CASSLGGRGMTYEQYF
TGCGCCAGCAGCTTAGGGGGTAGGGGCATGACCTACGAGCAGTACTTC
>TRBD1|-|TRBJ2-7|TRBV4-2
CASSHLQGAYEQYF
TGTGCCAGCAGCCACCTTCAGGGGGCGTACGAGCAGTACTTC
>-|many|TRBJ2-3|TRBV7-9
CASSSKGLITDTQYF
TGTGCCAGCAGCTCGAAGGGGCTAATCACAGATACGCAGTATTTT
>TRBD2|-|TRBJ2-1|TRBV30
CASTGTSLYNEQFF
TGTGCCTCAACCGGGACTAGCCTCTACAATGAGCAGTTCTTC
>-|-|TRBJ2-7|TRBV28
CASSPLWRDPPNEQYF
TGTGCCAGCAGTCCGTTATGGCGGGACCCTCCCAATGAGCAGTACTTC
>-|-|TRBJ2-2|TRBV28
CASTLLGTGELFF
TGTGCCAGCACCCTTTTGGGCACCGGGGAGCTGTTTTTT
>-|few|TRBJ1-4|TRBV7-2
CASSLARREKLFF
TGTGCCAGCAGCTTAGCGCGAAGGGAAAAACTGTTTTTT
>-|-|TRBJ2-1|TRBV6-1
CASSVGPSYNEQFF
TGTGCCAGCAGTGTTGGACCCTCCTACAATGAGCAGTTCTTC
>TRBD1|many|TRBJ2-7|TRBV29-1
CSVKQGGTYYEQYF
TGCAGCGTAAAACAGGGGGGTACCTACTACGAGCAGTACTTC
>-|many|TRBJ2-7|TRBV7-2
CASTKSGLPTYEQYF
TGTGCCAGCACCAAGTCCGGACTACCCACCTACGAGCAGTACTTC
>TRBD1|-|TRBJ2-3|TRBV28
CASSTTGLFTDTQYF
TGTGCCAGCAGTACGACAGGGTTATTCACAGATACGCAGTATTTT
>-|few|TRBJ1-2|TRBV5-1
CASSRLQMGSSGYTF
TGCGCCAGCAGCAGGCTACAGATGGGAAGCTCTGGCTACACCTTC
>-|few|TRBJ2-7|TRBV11-2
CASSFILYGQYF
TGTGCCAGCAGCTTTATCCTCTACGGGCAGTACTTC
>-|-|TRBJ2-1|TRBV9
CASSGTGPEQFF
TGTGCCAGCAGCGGCACGGGCCCTGAGCAGTTCTTC
>-|few|TRBJ2-4|TRBV25-1
CASSDHRNLGEQYF
TGTGCCAGCAGTGATCACAGGAATCTGGGAGAGCAGTACTTC
>-|few|TRBJ1-2|TRBV10-3
CAISGDPDYGYTF
TGTGCCATCAGTGGGGACCCTGACTATGGCTACACCTTC
>-|few|TRBJ2-6|TRBV11-2
CASTTYRSSGANVLTF
TGTGCCAGCACAACCTACAGGAGCTCTGGGGCCAACGTCCTGACTTTC
>TRBD2|few|TRBJ2-3|TRBV24-1
CATSDPSGGMTDTQYF
TGTGCCACCAGTGACCCTAGCGGGGGAATGACAGATACGCAGTATTTT
>TRBD2|many|TRBJ2-3|TRBV2
CASSDPLAGVRTDTQYF
TGTGCCAGCAGTGATCCTCTAGCGGGGGTCCGGACAGATACGCAGTATTTT
>TRBD1|many|TRBJ2-1|TRBV27
CASSSRDSSYNEQFF
TGTGCCAGCAGTTCGAGGGACAGCTCCTACAATGAGCAGTTCTTC
>-|-|TRBJ1-5|TRBV27
CASKRRGREGQPQHF
TGTGCCAGCAAAAGGCGGGGAAGGGAGGGTCAGCCCCAGCATTTT
>-|few|TRBJ2-6|TRBV27
CASGALSGANVLTF
TGCGCCAGCGGTGCTCTCTCTGGGGCCAACGTCCTGACTTTC
>-|few|TRBJ2-3|TRBV11-2
CASSLVSAVGGTDTQYF
TGTGCCAGCAGCTTGGTTAGTGCAGTCGGGGGCACAGATACGCAGTATTTT
>TRBD2|-|TRBJ2-1|TRBV27
CASSFPGERGVYNEQFF
TGTGCCAGCAGTTTCCCCGGGGAGCGGGGGGTCTACAATGAGCAGTTCTTC
>TRBD2|-|TRBJ2-1|TRBV20-1
CSVLARGGRSYNEQFF
TGCAGTGTCCTCGCTCGGGGGGGGAGGTCCTACAATGAGCAGTTCTTC
>-|-|TRBJ1-1|TRBV6-1
CASRTRGGWKGTEAFF
TGTGCCAGCAGGACCCGAGGGGGGTGGAAGGGCACTGAAGCTTTCTTT
>-|-|TRBJ1-5|TRBV3-1
CASSQEGTDPQPQHF
TGTGCCAGCAGCCAAGAGGGGACGGACCCCCAGCCCCAGCATTTT